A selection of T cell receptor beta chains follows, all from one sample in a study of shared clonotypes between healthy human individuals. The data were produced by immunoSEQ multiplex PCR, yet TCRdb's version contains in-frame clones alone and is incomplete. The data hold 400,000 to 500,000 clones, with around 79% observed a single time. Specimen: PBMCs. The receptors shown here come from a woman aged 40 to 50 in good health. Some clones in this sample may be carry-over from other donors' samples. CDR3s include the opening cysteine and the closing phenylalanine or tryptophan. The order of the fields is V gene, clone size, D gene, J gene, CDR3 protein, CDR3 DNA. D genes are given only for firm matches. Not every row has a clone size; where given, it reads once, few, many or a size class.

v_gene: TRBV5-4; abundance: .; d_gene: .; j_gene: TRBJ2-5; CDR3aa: CASSPPLQGGQETQYF; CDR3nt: TGTGCCAGCAGCCCCCCCCTCCAAGGGGGACAAGAGACCCAGTACTTC
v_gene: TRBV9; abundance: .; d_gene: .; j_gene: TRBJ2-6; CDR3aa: CASSGNGVPGANVLTF; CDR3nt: TGTGCCAGCAGCGGCAACGGGGTGCCTGGGGCCAACGTCCTGACTTTC
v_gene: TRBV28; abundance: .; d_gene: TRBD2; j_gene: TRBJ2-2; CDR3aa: CASSLRGAGYGELFF; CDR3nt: TGTGCCAGCAGTTTACGGGGAGCGGGGTACGGGGAGCTGTTTTTT
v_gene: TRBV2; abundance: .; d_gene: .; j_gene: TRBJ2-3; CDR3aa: CASSEEGDTQYF; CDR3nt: TGTGCCAGCAGTGAGGAGGGAGATACGCAGTATTTT
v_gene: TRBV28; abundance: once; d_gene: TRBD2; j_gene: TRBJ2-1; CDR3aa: CASSGTSGNSYNEQFF; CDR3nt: TGTGCCAGCAGTGGGACTAGCGGGAACTCCTACAATGAGCAGTTCTTC
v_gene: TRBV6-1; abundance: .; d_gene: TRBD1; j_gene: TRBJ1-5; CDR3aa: CATGTGADQPQHF; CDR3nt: TGTGCCACTGGGACAGGGGCGGATCAGCCCCAGCATTTT
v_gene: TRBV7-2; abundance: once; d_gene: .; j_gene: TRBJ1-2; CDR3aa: CASSLATGSNNYGYTF; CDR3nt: TGTGCCAGCAGCTTAGCCACAGGGTCTAATAACTATGGCTACACCTTC
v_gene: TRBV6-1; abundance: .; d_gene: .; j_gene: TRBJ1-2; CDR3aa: CASRGAGAGYGYTF; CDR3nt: TGTGCCAGCCGGGGAGCGGGGGCTGGCTATGGCTACACCTTC
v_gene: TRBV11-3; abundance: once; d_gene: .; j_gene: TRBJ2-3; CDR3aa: CASSLGGGGVGTDTQYF; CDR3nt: TGTGCCAGCAGCTTAGGAGGAGGCGGGGTGGGCACAGATACGCAGTATTTT
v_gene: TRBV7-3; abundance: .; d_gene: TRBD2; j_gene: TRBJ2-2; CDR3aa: CASSPTSGIETGELFF; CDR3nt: TGTGCCAGCAGCCCGACTAGCGGAATTGAAACCGGGGAGCTGTTTTTT
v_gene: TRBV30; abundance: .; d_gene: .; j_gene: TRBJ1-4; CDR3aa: CACPAGATNEKLFF; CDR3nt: TGTGCCTGCCCGGCAGGGGCAACTAATGAAAAACTGTTTTTT
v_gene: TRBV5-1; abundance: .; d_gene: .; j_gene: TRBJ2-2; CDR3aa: CASSPGTPDTGELFF; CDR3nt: TGCGCCAGCAGCCCCGGGACTCCGGACACCGGGGAGCTGTTTTTT
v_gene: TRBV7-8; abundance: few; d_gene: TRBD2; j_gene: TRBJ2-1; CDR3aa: CASSLDAGGGNEQFF; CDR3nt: TGTGCCAGCAGCTTAGATGCGGGAGGAGGCAATGAGCAGTTCTTC
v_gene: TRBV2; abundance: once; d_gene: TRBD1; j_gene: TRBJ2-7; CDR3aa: CASSEGQKQYF; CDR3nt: TGTGCCAGCAGTGAGGGACAGAAGCAGTACTTC
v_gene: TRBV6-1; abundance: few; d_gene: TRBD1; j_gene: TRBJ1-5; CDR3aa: CASRGQPDSNQPQHF; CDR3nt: TGTGCCAGCAGGGGACAGCCCGATAGCAATCAGCCCCAGCATTTT
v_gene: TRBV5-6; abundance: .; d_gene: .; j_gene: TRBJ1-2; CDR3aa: CASSAGVGRNYGYTF; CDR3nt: TGTGCCAGCAGCGCGGGGGTAGGGCGGAACTATGGCTACACCTTC
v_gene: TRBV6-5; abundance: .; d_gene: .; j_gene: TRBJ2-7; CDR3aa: CASSRGTGEQYF; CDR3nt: TGTGCCAGCAGCCGTGGGACGGGCGAGCAGTACTTC
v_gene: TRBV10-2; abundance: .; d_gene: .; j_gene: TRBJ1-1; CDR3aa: CASSLEPNTEAFF; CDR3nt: TGCGCCAGCAGTCTGGAGCCGAACACTGAAGCTTTCTTT
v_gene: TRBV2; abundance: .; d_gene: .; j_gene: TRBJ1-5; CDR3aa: CASSPLGARNQPQHF; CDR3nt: TGTGCCAGCAGTCCACTCGGTGCCAGGAATCAGCCCCAGCATTTC
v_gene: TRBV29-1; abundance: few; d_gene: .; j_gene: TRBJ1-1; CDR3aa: CSVDNRVGDTEAFF; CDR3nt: TGCAGCGTTGATAACAGGGTCGGTGATACTGAAGCTTTCTTT
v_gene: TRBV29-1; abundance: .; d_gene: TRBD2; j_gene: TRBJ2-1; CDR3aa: CSVVFSGRANKQFF; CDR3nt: TGCAGCGTTGTTTTTAGCGGGAGAGCTAACAAGCAGTTCTTC
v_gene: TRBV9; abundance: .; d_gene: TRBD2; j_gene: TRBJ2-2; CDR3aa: CASSVLDVLAAGELFF; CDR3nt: TGTGCCAGCAGCGTCCTCGACGTACTAGCGGCCGGGGAGCTGTTTTTT
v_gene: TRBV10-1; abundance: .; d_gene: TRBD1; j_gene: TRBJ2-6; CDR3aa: CASSGDRAGSGANVLTF; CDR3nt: TGCGCCAGCAGTGGGGACAGGGCAGGGTCTGGGGCCAACGTCCTGACTTTC
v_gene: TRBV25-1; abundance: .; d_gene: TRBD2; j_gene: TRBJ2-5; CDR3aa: CASSAAAGGLPQETQYF; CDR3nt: TGTGCCAGCAGTGCGGCCGCGGGAGGGCTTCCCCAAGAGACCCAGTACTTC
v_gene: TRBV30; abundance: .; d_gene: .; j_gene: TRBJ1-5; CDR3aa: CAWIPQPQHF; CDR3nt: TGTGCCTGGATTCCTCAGCCCCAGCATTTT
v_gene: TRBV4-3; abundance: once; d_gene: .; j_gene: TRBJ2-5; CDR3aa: CASSQDRAGSTQYF; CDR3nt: TGCGCCAGCAGCCAAGACCGGGCCGGGTCGACCCAGTACTTC
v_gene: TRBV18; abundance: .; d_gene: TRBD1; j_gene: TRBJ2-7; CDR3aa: CASSPATGGDSGQYF; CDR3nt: TGTGCCAGCTCACCAGCGACAGGGGGCGATTCAGGGCAGTACTTC
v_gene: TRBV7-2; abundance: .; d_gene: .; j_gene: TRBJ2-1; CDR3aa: CASSLGEDAYYNEQFF; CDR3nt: TGTGCCAGCAGCTTAGGAGAGGACGCCTACTACAATGAGCAGTTCTTC